These T cell receptor beta chains were read from a single sample in a study of blood T cells in healthy people across ages. TCRdb processed the 5' RACE reads anew with MiXCR; each CDR3 protein has one entry. This table has about 1.6 million distinct CDR3 sequences, about 31% appearing once. The source material was blood. The receptor set was obtained from a woman in her 30s in good health. Both conserved end residues are part of each CDR3. The D gene is left open where the match is weak. Expanded clones get a size class; other rows say once, few or many, or leave the size out.

NA,TRBJ2-5,TRBD2,TRBV15,TGTGCCACCAGCAGAGAACGCGGGGGTGTATACCAAGAGACCCAGTACTTC,CATSRERGGVYQETQYF
NA,TRBJ2-1,TRBD2,TRBV5-1,TGCGCCAGCAGCTCCTTGGCGGGAGCGCCCGATGAGCAGTTCTTC,CASSSLAGAPDEQFF
few,TRBJ2-2,TRBD1,TRBV10-3,TGTGCCATCACTGGGACAGTGATCACCGGGGAGCTGTTTTTT,CAITGTVITGELFF
NA,TRBJ1-2,TRBD1,TRBV2,TGTGCCAGCAGTGAATGGGACAGGGGAACGTATGGCCACACCTTC,CASSEWDRGTYGHTF
NA,TRBJ2-5,NA,TRBV4-2,TGTGCCAGCAGCCAAGGAGAGCGGGCCCAAGAGACCCAGTACTTC,CASSQGERAQETQYF
NA,TRBJ1-5,NA,TRBV5-1,TGCGCCAGCAGCTTGGGAGGGCAGAACAATCAGCCCCAGCATTTT,CASSLGGQNNQPQHF
NA,TRBJ1-5,NA,TRBV28,TGTGCCAGCAGTCCGACGGTAAGGATCCAGCCCCAGCATTTT,CASSPTVRIQPQHF
NA,TRBJ1-5,NA,TRBV20-1,TGCAGTGCTAGAGTTCCCGGCCGGGGACGGGATCAGCCCCAGCATTTT,CSARVPGRGRDQPQHF
NA,TRBJ2-3,TRBD2,TRBV10-3,TGTGCCATCAGTGAGTCTGTGCGGGAGGCTAGCACAGATACGCAGTATTTT,CAISESVREASTDTQYF
few,TRBJ1-6,NA,TRBV28,TGTGCCAGCAGTTTACCAGGGAATTCACCCCTCCACTTT,CASSLPGNSPLHF